Listed here are 15 T cell receptor beta chains from one sample, sequenced in a study of cytomegalovirus exposure and HLA in healthy donors. PCR was performed using 60 Vbeta and 13 Jbeta primers. Using immunoSEQ multiplex PCR, the repertoire was profiled, and TCRdb retains in-frame clones only, with some absent. The sample consists of about 130,000 clones, more than 65% of them appearing once. Sequencing was done on a sample of PBMCs. These receptors all come from a man between 18 and 29 years old in good health and CMV-seropositive.

The chain links TRBV4-3 to TRBJ2-1; 14 nucleotides match TRBD2. Germline V gene lookup returns CDR1 LGHNA and CDR2 YSLEER. The length of the CDR3 is 16 residues. V lost 4 bases, J lost 9 bases, and 8 bases stayed unmatched. The CDR3 DNA reads TGCGCCAGCAGCCTGGGACTAGCGGGAGAAGAGGGTGAGCAGTTCTTC. This sequence encodes CASSLGLAGEEGEQFF.

CDR3 coding DNA: TGTGCCAGCAGCTCTGACAGCCGCTACGAGCAGTACTTC. Its protein product is CASSSDSRYEQYF. The genes are TRBV5-6 and TRBJ2-7, with D tentatively TRBD1 (5 bases). The CDR3 is 13 amino acids. V was shortened by 3 bases and J by 3 bases, with 10 bases between the two germline ends. Germline V gives CDR1 SGHDT, CDR2 YYEEEE.

Note on this clone: Relative to the germline gene, one junction end is altered; a read error may explain this. The gene calls are TRBV7-9 and TRBJ1-2; 7 positions match TRBD1. The CDR3 has 11 residues. Germline loops: CDR1 SEHNR, CDR2 FQNEAQ (reference sequence). CDR3 sequence reads: CSSQGGLGYTF. CDR3 nucleotides: TGTTCCAGCCAAGGGGGCCTGGGCTACACCTTC.

This sequence joins TRBV14 and TRBJ1-2, with D uncertain. Germline CDR1 SGHDN, CDR2 FVKESK. With 4 bases removed from V and 1 base from J, the gap between germline ends came to 13 bases. CDR3 length equals 15 residues. This CDR3 is CASSRTGSNNYGYTF. The CDR3 region has the DNA TGTGCCAGCAGCCGGACTGGAAGTAATAACTATGGCTACACCTTC.

The chain carries TRBV5-1 and TRBJ2-6, with a possible D match to TRBD1 (5 bases). Germline CDR1 SGHRS, CDR2 YFSETQ. This CDR3 has 15 residues. The V end lost 2 bases, the J end lost 2 bases, and 8 bases lay between the germline ends. The CDR3 sequence: CASSFTGTGANVLTF. The CDR3 DNA sequence: TGCGCCAGCAGCTTCACAGGAACTGGGGCCAACGTCCTGACTTTC.

The genes are TRBV5-5 and TRBJ2-7; 7 bases fit TRBD1. V gave up 2 bases and J gave up 2 bases; unmatched junction bases: 4. CDR3 size: 14 residues. Germline assignment: CDR1 SGHKS and CDR2 YYEKEE (reference sequence). CDR3 loop: CASSLTQGAYEQYF. The CDR3 region has the DNA TGTGCCAGCAGCTTAACCCAGGGGGCCTACGAGCAGTACTTC.

The rearrangement links TRBV6-1 to TRBJ2-5; D may be TRBD1 (6 bases). The tail of the sequence fits TRBJ2-7 better, so the J call may be wrong. CDR1 is MNHNS, CDR2 SASEGT, per germline. CDR3 size: 18 residues. The CDR3 DNA is TGTGCCAGCAGTGAAGCGTTCCAGGGGCCCAAGAACTCCTACGAGCAGTACTTC. Protein product: CASSEAFQGPKNSYEQYF.

The chain links TRBV11-2 to TRBJ2-5; TRBD1 aligns across 11 bases. V gave up 5 bases and J gave up 5 bases; unmatched junction bases: 7. Germline CDR1 reads SGHAT; CDR2 reads FQNNGV. The CDR3 is 15 residues long. CDR3 coding DNA: TGTGCCAGCAGCGGACAGGGGGCGTATTGGGAGACCCAGTACTTC. Translating gives CASSGQGAYWETQYF.

This chain connects TRBV9 to TRBJ2-5; TRBD1 might be the D (6 bases). The CDR3 length is 13 residues. Germline CDR1 reads SGDLS; CDR2 reads YYNGEE. Trimming took off 3 bases at V and 7 bases at J, with 13 bases between the two ends. CDR3 sequence reads: CASSDRVWGTQYF. Written as DNA, the CDR3 is TGTGCCAGCAGCGACAGGGTTTGGGGGACCCAGTACTTC.

This sequence joins TRBV2 and TRBJ2-1; 13 bases are shared with TRBD2. The CDR3 totals 15 residues. Germline lookup yields CDR1 SNHLY and CDR2 FYNNEI. V was pared by 8 bases and J by 7 bases, with 8 bases of the junction left unmatched. CDR3 coding DNA: TGTGCCAGCGGAACTAGCGGGGGGGCGGTAAATGAGCAGTTCTTC. This sequence encodes CASGTSGGAVNEQFF.

CDR3 amino acids: CASSLGVRSPLHF. Written as DNA, the CDR3 is TGTGCCAGCAGCTTAGGGGTGCGGTCACCCCTCCACTTT. The chain links TRBV7-2 to TRBJ1-6; D is undetermined. CDR3 length: 13 residues. Germline V CDR1 and CDR2: SGHTA, FQGNSA. With 1 base removed from V and 10 bases from J, the gap between germline ends came to 8 bases. The variable domain in full, with the rest retrieved from reference TRBV7-2 and TRBJ1-6, is GAGVSQSPSNKVTEKGKDVELRCDPISGHTALYWYRQSLGQGLEFLIYFQGNSAPDKSGLPSDRFSAERTGGSVSTLTIQRTQQEDSAVYLCASSLGVRSPLHFGNGTRLTVT.

The chain couples TRBV5-1 to TRBJ1-2, with D hard to call. The germline V gene encodes CDR1 SGHRS and CDR2 YFSETQ. The CDR3 contains 14 residues. V was shortened by 4 bases and J by 3 bases, with 13 bases between the two germline ends. The CDR3 sequence: CASSQRPGYYGYTF. CDR3 DNA: TGCGCCAGCAGCCAACGCCCAGGATACTATGGCTACACCTTC. Variable domain in full (rest from reference TRBV5-1 and TRBJ1-2): KAGVTQTPRYLIKTRGQQVTLSCSPISGHRSVSWYQQTPGQGLQFLFEYFSETQRNKGNFPGRFSGRQFSNSRSEMNVSTLELGDSALYLCASSQRPGYYGYTFGSGTRLTVV.

The chain joins TRBV5-1 to TRBJ1-5; D gene uncertain. V was pared by 0 bases and J by 7 bases, with 11 bases between. Looked up from germline, CDR1 is SGHRS and CDR2 is YFSETQ. The CDR3 contains 14 residues. In DNA, the CDR3 is TGCGCCAGCAGCTTGGATGGAGGGCGGCAGCCCCAGCATTTT. Translating it yields CASSLDGGRQPQHF.

This clone was picked up one time. The gene calls are TRBV30 and TRBJ1-1, with D possibly TRBD1 on 5 matching bases. Germline V gene lookup returns CDR1 GTSNPN and CDR2 SVGIG (reference sequence). This CDR3 has 14 amino acids. CDR3 residues: CALDTNLMNTEAFF. The CDR3, as DNA: TGTGCTCTGGACACCAACCTCATGAACACTGAAGCTTTCTTT.

The V call is TRBV2, the J call TRBJ1-5; maybe TRBD1 (5 bases). V lost 8 bases and J 5 bases, leaving 16 bases between the germline ends. The CDR3 is 14 amino acids. Per the germline V gene, CDR1 is SNHLY and CDR2 is FYNNEI. The CDR3: CASLRSGGYQPQHF. The CDR3 bases are TGTGCCAGCCTTAGGAGTGGGGGGTATCAGCCCCAGCATTTT.